This TCR beta chain was identified in a study of radiation and T cells in renal cell carcinoma. Findings and caveats of the study: Dominant CDR3 motifs occupied more repertoire in irradiated than control tumors.

This sample's treatment: treatment-naive control, cytoreductive nephrectomy. Controls were unirradiated tumors from treatment-naive cytoreductive nephrectomy patients. This table comes from immunoSEQ multiplex PCR, and its TCRdb copy is limited to in-frame clones, with some not included. Among over 15,000 clones listed, about 50% were seen once. Germline CDR1 LNHDA, CDR2 SQIVND (reference sequence). This CDR3 has 17 residues. Points on this clone: Its antigen is not known.

The sequences come from tumor tissue, collected from a patient whose treatment was nephrectomy without radiotherapy. The rearrangement links TRBV19 to TRBJ1-3; the D gene is possibly TRBD1 (5 bases). The source is a man aged 40-50 years with renal cell carcinoma. Written as DNA, the CDR3 is TGTGCTTCTTCCGAAGCTCCGGGACGGAGCTCTGGAAACACCATATATTTT. Its protein product is CASSEAPGRSSGNTIYF. The full variable domain, rest sourced from reference TRBV19 and TRBJ1-3, is DGGITQSPKYLFRKEGQNVTLSCEQNLNHDAMYWYRQDPGQGLRLIYYSQIVNDFQKGDIAEGYSVSREKKESFPLTVTSAQKNPTAFYLCASSEAPGRSSGNTIYFGEGSWLTVV.